These 10 T cell receptor beta chains share one sample of origin, sequenced in a study of cytomegalovirus exposure and HLA in healthy donors (dated by TCRdb to about 2017). Preparation of the library involved the immunoSEQ multiplex PCR assay. For the multiplex PCR, a mixture combining 60 forward primers for TCR Vbeta segments and 13 reverse primers for TCR Jbeta segments was used. Here the immuneACCESS table is served through TCRdb, limited to in-frame sequences with V and J called. Missing clones are a known gap in these copies; in checked studies unresolved V genes cover under half, and the rest lacks a known reason. The sample table lists 65,000 to 90,000 clones, around 72% of them with a count of one. The ten largest clones capture about 12% of the sample. Sequenced sample: PBMCs. The receptors shown here come from a woman aged 40 to 50 in good health and CMV-seropositive.

This chain links TRBV9 with TRBJ1-1, with TRBD1 identical over 7 bases. Trimming cost V 5 bases and J 0 bases; bases outside gene matches: 4. Germline CDR1 SGDLS, CDR2 YYNGEE. CDR3 size: 14 residues. This chain's CDR3 is CASRRDSMNTEAFF. CDR3 nucleotide sequence: TGTGCCAGCAGGAGGGACAGCATGAACACTGAAGCTTTCTTT.

This sequence joins TRBV2 and TRBJ2-5; 8 bases agree with TRBD2. With V trimmed by 6 bases and J by 5 bases, 5 bases remained unmatched. This CDR3 contains 13 residues. The germline gives CDR1 SNHLY, CDR2 FYNNEI. CDR3: CASRTGGGETQYF. The CDR3 DNA sequence: TGTGCCAGCAGGACAGGCGGGGGGGAGACCCAGTACTTC.

The CDR3 loop reads CATSRDRGTGELFF. Here the CDR3 DNA reads TGTGCCACCAGCAGAGATCGGGGAACCGGGGAGCTGTTTTTT. This chain joins TRBV15 and TRBJ2-2; tentatively, D is TRBD2 (5 bases). V was trimmed by 0 bases and J by 5 bases, leaving 7 bases between them. From germline, CDR1 is LNHNV and CDR2 YYDKDF (reference sequence). This CDR3 has 14 residues. Variable domain in full (rest from reference TRBV15 and TRBJ2-2): DAMVIQNPRYQVTQFGKPVTLSCSQTLNHNVMYWYQQKSSQAPKLLFHYYDKDFNNEADTPDNFQSRRPNTSFCFLDIRSPGLGDTAMYLCATSRDRGTGELFFGEGSRLTVL.

The chain links TRBV6-5 to TRBJ1-1; 9 nucleotides match TRBD1. The V gene's germline CDR1 is MNHEY and CDR2 SVGAGI. This CDR3 region has 13 residues. The V segment lost 6 bases and the J segment 4 bases; nucleotides outside the gene matches: 3. The CDR3 sequence is CASSLDRGTEAFF. CDR3 coding DNA: TGTGCCAGCAGCTTGGACAGGGGCACTGAAGCTTTCTTT.

The rearrangement uses TRBV5-1 and TRBJ2-1; D gene unclear. This CDR3 has 13 amino acids. Germline loops: CDR1 SGHRS, CDR2 YFSETQ. Between the trimmed V and J ends, which lost 7 bases and 3 bases, there was a span of 11 bases. CDR3 sequence (DNA): TGCGCCAGCCGCCTCGCTAGCTACAATGAGCAGTTCTTC. It translates to CASRLASYNEQFF. Based on the CDR3 plus reference TRBV5-1 and TRBJ2-1, the full variable domain is KAGVTQTPRYLIKTRGQQVTLSCSPISGHRSVSWYQQTPGQGLQFLFEYFSETQRNKGNFPGRFSGRQFSNSRSEMNVSTLELGDSALYLCASRLASYNEQFFGPGTRLTVL.

This chain connects TRBV4-1 to TRBJ2-5; D perhaps matches TRBD2 (6 bases). The CDR3 loop spans 14 amino acids. V was clipped by 0 bases and J by 5 bases, with 10 bases between them. Germline CDR1 and CDR2: MGHRA and YSYEKL. CDR3 DNA: TGCGCCAGCAGCCAAGATCGGAGGGCGGAGACCCAGTACTTC. It yields the protein CASSQDRRAETQYF.

The rearrangement joins TRBV9 to TRBJ2-3, with 7 bases matching TRBD2. V was pared by 4 bases and J by 1 base, with 3 bases of the junction left unmatched. Germline assignment: CDR1 SGDLS and CDR2 YYNGEE. The CDR3 is made up of 14 amino acids. The CDR3 DNA reads TGTGCCAGCAGCCTTGCGGGGGGCACAGATACGCAGTATTTT. Translating it yields CASSLAGGTDTQYF.

The chain links TRBV4-2 to TRBJ2-1, with 10 bases fitting TRBD2. The J segment lost 4 bases and the V segment lost 3 bases, leaving 3 bases of the junction unmatched. The CDR3 has 15 amino acids. The germline V gene has CDR1 LGHNA and CDR2 YNFKEQ. CDR3 DNA sequence: TGTGCCAGCAGCCAGCAGCGGGGGGGTTACAATGAGCAGTTCTTC. This sequence encodes CASSQQRGGYNEQFF.

The chain employs TRBV6-5 and TRBJ1-5; TRBD1 matches at 11 bases. The CDR3 length is 15 residues. J lost 8 bases, V lost 5 bases, and 8 bases had no gene match. Germline-derived CDR1 and CDR2 are MNHEY and SVGAGI. The chain's CDR3 is CASSLTGQGGEPQHF. CDR3 nucleotide sequence: TGTGCCAGCAGTCTTACGGGACAGGGGGGGGAGCCCCAGCATTTT.

This clone was counted once. J is TRBJ1-6 and V is TRBV9; 7 bases fit TRBD1. Germline loops: CDR1 SGDLS, CDR2 YYNGEE. V was clipped by 3 bases and J by 2 bases; unmatched bases: 8. The CDR3 covers 17 residues. CDR3 loop: CASSGGPGQTYNSPLHF. The CDR3 nucleotides read TGTGCCAGCAGCGGGGGACCGGGACAGACCTATAATTCACCCCTCCACTTT.